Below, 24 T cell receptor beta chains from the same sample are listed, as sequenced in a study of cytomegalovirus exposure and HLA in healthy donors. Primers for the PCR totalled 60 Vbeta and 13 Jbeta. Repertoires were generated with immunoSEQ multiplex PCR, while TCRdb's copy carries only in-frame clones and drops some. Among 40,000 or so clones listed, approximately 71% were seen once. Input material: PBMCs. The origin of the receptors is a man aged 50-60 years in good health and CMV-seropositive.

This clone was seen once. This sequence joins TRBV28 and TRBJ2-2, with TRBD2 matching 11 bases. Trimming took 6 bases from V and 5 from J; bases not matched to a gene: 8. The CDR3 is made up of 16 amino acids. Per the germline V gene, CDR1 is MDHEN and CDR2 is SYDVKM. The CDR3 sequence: CASRLSGGAGTGELFF. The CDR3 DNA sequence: TGTGCCAGCAGGCTTAGCGGGGGGGCCGGAACCGGGGAGCTGTTTTTT.

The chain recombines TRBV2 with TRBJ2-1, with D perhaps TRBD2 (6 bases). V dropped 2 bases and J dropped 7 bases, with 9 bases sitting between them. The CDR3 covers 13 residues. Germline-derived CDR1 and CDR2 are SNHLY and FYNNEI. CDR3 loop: CASSELGRNEQFF. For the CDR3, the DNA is TGTGCCAGCAGTGAATTGGGGAGGAATGAGCAGTTCTTC.

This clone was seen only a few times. CDR3 loop: CASSPDERPQHF. CDR3 nucleotides: TGTGCCAGCAGTCCTGACGAGCGGCCCCAGCATTTT. The rearrangement uses TRBV28 and TRBJ1-5; no definite D call. Trimming pared 5 bases from V and 9 bases from J, leaving 11 bases between. The length of the CDR3 is 12 residues. The germline CDR1 and CDR2 sequences are MDHEN and SYDVKM.

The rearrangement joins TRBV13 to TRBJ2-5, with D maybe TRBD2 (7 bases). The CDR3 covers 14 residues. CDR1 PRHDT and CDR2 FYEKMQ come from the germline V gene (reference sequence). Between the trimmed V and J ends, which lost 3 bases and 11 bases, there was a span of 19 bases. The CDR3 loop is CASSFFGGPSLQYF. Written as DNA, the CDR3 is TGTGCCAGCAGCTTCTTCGGGGGGCCTAGCTTGCAGTACTTC.

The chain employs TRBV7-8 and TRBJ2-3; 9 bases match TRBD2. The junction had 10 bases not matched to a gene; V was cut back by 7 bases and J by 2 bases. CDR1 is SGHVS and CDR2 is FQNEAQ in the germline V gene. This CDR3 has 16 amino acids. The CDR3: CASTLTAGGNTDTQYF. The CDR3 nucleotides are TGTGCCAGCACCCTTACGGCGGGGGGGAACACAGATACGCAGTATTTT.

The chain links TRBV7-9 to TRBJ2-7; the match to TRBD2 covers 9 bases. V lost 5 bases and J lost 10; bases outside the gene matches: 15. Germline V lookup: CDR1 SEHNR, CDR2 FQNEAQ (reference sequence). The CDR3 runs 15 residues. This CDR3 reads CASSPRRAGGIEQYF. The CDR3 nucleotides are TGTGCCAGCAGCCCGCGGCGGGCGGGGGGGATCGAACAGTACTTC.

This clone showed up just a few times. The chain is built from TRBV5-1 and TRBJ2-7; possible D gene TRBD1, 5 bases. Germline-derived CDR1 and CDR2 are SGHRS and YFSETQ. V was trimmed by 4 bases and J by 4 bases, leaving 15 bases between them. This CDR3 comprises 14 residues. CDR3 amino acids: CASSLQVPQYEQYF. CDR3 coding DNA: TGCGCCAGCAGCCTACAGGTCCCCCAGTACGAGCAGTACTTC.

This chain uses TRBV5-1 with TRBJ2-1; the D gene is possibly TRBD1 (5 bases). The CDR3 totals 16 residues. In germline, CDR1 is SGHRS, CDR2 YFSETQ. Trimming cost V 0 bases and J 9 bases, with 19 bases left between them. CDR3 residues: CASSLVGQGRTGEQFF. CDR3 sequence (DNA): TGCGCCAGCAGCTTGGTCGGGCAGGGTCGTACGGGTGAGCAGTTCTTC.

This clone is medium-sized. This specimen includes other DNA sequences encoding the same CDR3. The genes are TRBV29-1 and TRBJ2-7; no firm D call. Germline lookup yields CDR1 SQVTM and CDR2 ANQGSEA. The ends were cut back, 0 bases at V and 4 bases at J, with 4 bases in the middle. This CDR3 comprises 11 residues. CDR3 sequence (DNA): TGCAGCGTTGAAGACCGTTACGAGCAGTACTTC. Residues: CSVEDRYEQYF.

CDR3: CASSPGTSGGAADTQYF. CDR3 DNA: TGTGCCAGCAGCCCCGGGACTAGCGGGGGGGCGGCAGATACGCAGTATTTT. This chain connects TRBV7-3 to TRBJ2-3; the match to TRBD2 covers 16 bases. V lost 5 bases and J lost 4; bases outside the gene matches: 6. CDR1 SGHTA and CDR2 FQGTGA come from the germline V gene. This CDR3 has 17 amino acids.

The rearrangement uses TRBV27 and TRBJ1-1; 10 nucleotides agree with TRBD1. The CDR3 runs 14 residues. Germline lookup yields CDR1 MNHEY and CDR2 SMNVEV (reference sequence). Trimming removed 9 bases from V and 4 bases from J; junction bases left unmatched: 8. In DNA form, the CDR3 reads TGTGCCAGTCAGGGGACAGGGGCGGGCACTGAAGCTTTCTTT. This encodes CASQGTGAGTEAFF.

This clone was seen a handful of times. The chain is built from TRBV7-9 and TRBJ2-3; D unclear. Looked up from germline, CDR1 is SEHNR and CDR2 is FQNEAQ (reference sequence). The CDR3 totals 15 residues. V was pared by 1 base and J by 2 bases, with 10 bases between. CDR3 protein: CASSLGTVPTDTQYF. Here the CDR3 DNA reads TGTGCCAGCAGCTTAGGCACGGTGCCCACAGATACGCAGTATTTT.

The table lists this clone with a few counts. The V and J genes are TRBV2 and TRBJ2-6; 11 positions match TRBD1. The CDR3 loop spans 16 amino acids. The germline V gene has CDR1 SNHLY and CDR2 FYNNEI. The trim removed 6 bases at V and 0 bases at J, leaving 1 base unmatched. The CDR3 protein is CASRGQGDSGANVLTF. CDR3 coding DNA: TGTGCCAGCAGGGGACAGGGGGACTCTGGGGCCAACGTCCTGACTTTC.

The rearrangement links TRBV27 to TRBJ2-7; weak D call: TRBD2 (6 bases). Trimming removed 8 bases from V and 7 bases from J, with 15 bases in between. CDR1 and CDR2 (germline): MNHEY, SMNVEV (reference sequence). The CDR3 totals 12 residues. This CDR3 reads CASSIMGGEQYF. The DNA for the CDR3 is TGTGCCAGCTCCATCATGGGGGGAGAGCAGTACTTC.

The CDR3 DNA reads TGTGCCAGCTCACCACCCTTCGTGGGTAGCGGCTACACCTTC. This codes for CASSPPFVGSGYTF. The chain employs TRBV18 and TRBJ1-2, with D uncertain. Looked up from germline, CDR1 is KGHSH and CDR2 is LQKENI. The CDR3 has 14 residues. V dropped 0 bases and J dropped 8 bases, with 13 bases sitting between them.

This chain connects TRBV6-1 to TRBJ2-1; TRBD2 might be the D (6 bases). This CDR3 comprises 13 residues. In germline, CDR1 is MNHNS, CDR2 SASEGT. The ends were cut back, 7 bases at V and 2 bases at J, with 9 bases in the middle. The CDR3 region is CASNQRAYNEQFF. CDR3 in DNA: TGTGCCAGCAATCAGCGGGCCTACAATGAGCAGTTCTTC.

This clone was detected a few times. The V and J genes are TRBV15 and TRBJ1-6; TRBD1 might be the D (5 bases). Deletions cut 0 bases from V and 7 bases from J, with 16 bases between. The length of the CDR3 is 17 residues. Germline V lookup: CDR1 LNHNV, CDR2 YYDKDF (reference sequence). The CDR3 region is CATSRDDKGPANSPLHF. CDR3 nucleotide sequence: TGTGCCACCAGCAGAGACGACAAGGGGCCCGCGAATTCACCCCTCCACTTT.

The chain's CDR3 is CASSYTEASGSNEQFF. DNA for the CDR3: TGTGCCAGCAGTTACACAGAGGCTAGCGGGAGCAATGAGCAGTTCTTC. The gene calls are TRBV6-5 and TRBJ2-1, with 10 positions matching TRBD2. Germline trimming cut 2 bases from V and 6 bases from J; bases unmatched to any gene: 7. The V gene's germline CDR1 is MNHEY and CDR2 SVGAGI. This CDR3 comprises 16 residues.

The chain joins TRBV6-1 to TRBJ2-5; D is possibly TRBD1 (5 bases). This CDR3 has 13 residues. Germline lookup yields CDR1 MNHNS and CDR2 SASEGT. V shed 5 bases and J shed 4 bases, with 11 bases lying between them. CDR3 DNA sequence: TGTGCCAGCAGTCGCGACAGACGAGAGACCCAGTACTTC. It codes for CASSRDRRETQYF.

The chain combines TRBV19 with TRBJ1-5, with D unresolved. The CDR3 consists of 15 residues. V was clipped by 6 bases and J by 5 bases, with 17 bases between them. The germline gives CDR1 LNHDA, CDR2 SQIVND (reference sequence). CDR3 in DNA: TGTGCCAGTAGCATTGGCGGGGAGGTATATCAGCCCCAGCATTTT. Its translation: CASSIGGEVYQPQHF.

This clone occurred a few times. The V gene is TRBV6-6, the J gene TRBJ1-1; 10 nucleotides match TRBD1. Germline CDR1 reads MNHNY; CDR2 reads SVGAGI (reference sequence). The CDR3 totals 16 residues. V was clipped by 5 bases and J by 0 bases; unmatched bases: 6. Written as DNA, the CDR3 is TGTGCCAGCAGTCCCCCGGGACAGGGGATGAACACTGAAGCTTTCTTT. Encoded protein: CASSPPGQGMNTEAFF.

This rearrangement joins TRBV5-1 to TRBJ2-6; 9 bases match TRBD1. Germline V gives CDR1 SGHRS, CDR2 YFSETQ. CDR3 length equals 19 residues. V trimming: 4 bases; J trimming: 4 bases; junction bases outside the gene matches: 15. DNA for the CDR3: TGCGCCAGCAGCCTCCCGGGACAGGGATACTATGGCGGGGCCAACGTCCTGACTTTC. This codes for CASSLPGQGYYGGANVLTF.

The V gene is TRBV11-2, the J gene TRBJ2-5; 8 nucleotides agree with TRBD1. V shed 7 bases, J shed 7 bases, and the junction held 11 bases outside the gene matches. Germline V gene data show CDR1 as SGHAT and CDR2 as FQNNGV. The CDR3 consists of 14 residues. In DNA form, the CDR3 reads TGTGCCAGCACAAAGCAGGGGGCCCCCGGGACCCAGTACTTC. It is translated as CASTKQGAPGTQYF.

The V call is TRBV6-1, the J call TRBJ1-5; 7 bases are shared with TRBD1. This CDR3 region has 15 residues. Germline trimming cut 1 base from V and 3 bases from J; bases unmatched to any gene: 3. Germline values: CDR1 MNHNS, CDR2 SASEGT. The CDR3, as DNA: TGTGCCAGCAGTGAAGGAGGGACAGTCAATCAGCCCCAGCATTTT. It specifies CASSEGGTVNQPQHF.